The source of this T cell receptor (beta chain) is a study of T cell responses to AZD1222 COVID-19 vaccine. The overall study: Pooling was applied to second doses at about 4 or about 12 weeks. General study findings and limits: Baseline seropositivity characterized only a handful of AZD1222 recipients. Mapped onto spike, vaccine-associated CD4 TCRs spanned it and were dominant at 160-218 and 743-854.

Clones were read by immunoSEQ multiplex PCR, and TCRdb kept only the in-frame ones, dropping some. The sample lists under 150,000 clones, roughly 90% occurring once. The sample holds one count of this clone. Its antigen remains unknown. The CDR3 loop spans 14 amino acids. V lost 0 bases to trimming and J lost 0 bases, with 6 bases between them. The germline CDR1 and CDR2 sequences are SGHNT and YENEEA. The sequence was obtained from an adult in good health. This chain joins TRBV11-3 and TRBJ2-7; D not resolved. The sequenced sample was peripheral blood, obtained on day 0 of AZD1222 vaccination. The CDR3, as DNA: TGTGCCAGCAGCTTAGACCCCACCTCCTACGAGCAGTACTTC. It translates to CASSLDPTSYEQYF.